Each of the 32 T cell receptor beta chains below was sequenced from the same sample in a study of T cell responses to AZD1222 COVID-19 vaccine. Sequenced by immunoSEQ multiplex PCR; TCRdb stores in-frame clones only, minus some. The sample yields around 140,000 clones, about 91% seen once. Sequences were derived from peripheral blood, sampled 28 days after the second AZD1222 dose. The receptors shown here come from an adult who received the AZD1222 COVID-19 vaccine.

CDR3 amino acids: CASSYLEGTSGYTF. DNA for the CDR3: TGTGCCAGCAGTTACCTGGAGGGGACGAGCGGCTACACCTTC. The J gene is TRBJ1-2, the V gene TRBV6-5; TRBD1 might be the D (5 bases). This CDR3 has 14 amino acids. V lost 2 bases and J 8 bases, leaving 15 bases between the germline ends. Germline V gene lookup returns CDR1 MNHEY and CDR2 SVGAGI.

This chain links TRBV2 with TRBJ1-4, with TRBD1 matching over 9 bases. The CDR3 extends over 15 amino acids. Per the germline V gene, CDR1 is SNHLY and CDR2 is FYNNEI. Trimming took 4 bases from V and 5 from J; bases not matched to a gene: 5. The chain's CDR3 is CASSAGTGRNEKLFF. Here the CDR3 DNA reads TGTGCCAGCAGTGCAGGGACAGGGCGGAATGAAAAACTGTTTTTT.

V usage is TRBV10-3 and J usage is TRBJ1-1; perhaps TRBD1 as D (5 bases). The CDR3 is 13 residues long. Trimming left V 1 base short and J 5 bases short, with 8 bases between. Germline CDR1 reads ENHRY; CDR2 reads SYGVKD. CDR3 in amino acids: CAISELGGTEAFF. CDR3 sequence (DNA): TGTGCCATCAGTGAGTTGGGGGGAACTGAAGCTTTCTTT.

The chain uses TRBV7-2 and TRBJ1-3, with a weak D call TRBD1 (5 bases). The germline CDR1 and CDR2 sequences are SGHTA and FQGNSA. This CDR3 region has 17 residues. V lost 1 base to trimming and J lost 4 bases, with 17 bases between them. CDR3 nucleotide sequence: TGTGCCAGCAGCTTAGGGGGACTCGTACACTGGGGAAACACCATATATTTT. It is translated as CASSLGGLVHWGNTIYF.

The CDR3 sequence is CASSVAAPNEKLFF. The CDR3 DNA is TGTGCCAGCAGTGTGGCAGCTCCAAATGAAAAACTGTTTTTT. This chain uses TRBV25-1 with TRBJ1-4, with unresolved D. V lost 4 bases, J lost 5 bases, and 11 bases lay in between. CDR1 is MGHDK, CDR2 SYGVNS, per germline. The CDR3 is made up of 14 amino acids.

This chain uses TRBV4-2 with TRBJ1-2, with D maybe TRBD1 (5 bases). Trimming left V 0 bases short and J 3 bases short, with 11 bases between. Germline V gene data show CDR1 as LGHNA and CDR2 as YNFKEQ. This CDR3 contains 15 residues. As DNA, the CDR3 is TGTGCCAGCAGCCAAGATGGCGCAGGGTACTATGGCTACACCTTC. This sequence encodes CASSQDGAGYYGYTF.

The chain links TRBV10-2 to TRBJ1-2; perhaps TRBD1 as D (6 bases). Germline V lookup: CDR1 WSHSY, CDR2 SAAADI. The CDR3 length is 13 residues. V lost 2 bases and J lost 7, with 11 bases in between. CDR3 loop: CASSETSGVGYTF. DNA for the CDR3: TGCGCCAGCAGTGAGACGTCAGGGGTTGGCTACACCTTC.

V and J are TRBV28 and TRBJ1-4, with D perhaps TRBD1 (5 bases). This CDR3 contains 15 residues. Looked up from germline, CDR1 is MDHEN and CDR2 is SYDVKM. Trimming removed 4 bases at V and 5 bases at J, with 14 bases between. CDR3 sequence: CASSSPGTGNEKLFF. In DNA, the CDR3 is TGTGCCAGCAGTTCCCCCGGGACGGGAAATGAAAAACTGTTTTTT.

The J gene is TRBJ2-7, the V gene TRBV19, with 7 bases aligning to TRBD2. The CDR3 consists of 13 residues. Germline V lookup: CDR1 LNHDA, CDR2 SQIVND (reference sequence). The junction had 10 bases not matched to a gene; V was cut back by 7 bases and J by 7 bases. The DNA for the CDR3 is TGTGCCAGTAACTCAGGTGGGGGGGAAGAGCAGTACTTC. This codes for CASNSGGGEEQYF.

The rearrangement links TRBV6-5 to TRBJ1-2, with 11 nucleotides matching TRBD1. Looked up from germline, CDR1 is MNHEY and CDR2 is SVGAGI. The CDR3 runs 15 residues. V dropped 0 bases and J dropped 6; count of bases not matched to a gene: 3. CDR3 in DNA: TGTGCCAGCAGTTACTCCGGACAGGGGGCGGATGGCTACACCTTC. It codes for CASSYSGQGADGYTF.

The V call is TRBV13, the J call TRBJ1-5; 9 bases map to TRBD1. This CDR3 is built from 14 residues. Per the germline V gene, CDR1 is PRHDT and CDR2 is FYEKMQ (reference sequence). With V trimmed by 6 bases and J by 7 bases, 7 bases remained unmatched. This chain's CDR3 is CASSSDRGSQPQHF. The CDR3 DNA reads TGTGCCAGCAGTTCGGACAGGGGAAGCCAGCCCCAGCATTTT.

This rearrangement joins TRBV29-1 to TRBJ1-5; D unclear. Germline CDR1 reads SQVTM; CDR2 reads ANQGSEA. Trimming cost V 6 bases and J 7 bases, with 13 bases left between them. The CDR3 extends over 12 amino acids. The CDR3 DNA is TGCAGCGTCATGGACGCCGGCCAGCCCCAGCATTTT. Translation gives CSVMDAGQPQHF.

V is TRBV5-6 and J is TRBJ1-2; TRBD1 is a possible D gene (5 bases). Trimming took 6 bases from V and 12 from J, leaving 15 bases between them. CDR1 is SGHDT, CDR2 YYEEEE, per germline. The CDR3 sequence is 11 residues long. CDR3 nucleotide sequence: TGTGCCAGCACCAACGGGGCTCGAGACACCTTC. As protein: CASTNGARDTF.

V is TRBV11-2 and J is TRBJ1-1; D call uncertain. Germline assignment: CDR1 SGHAT and CDR2 FQNNGV. The CDR3 is 15 amino acids. Between the trimmed V and J ends, which lost 0 bases and 4 bases, there was a span of 12 bases. In DNA, the CDR3 is TGTGCCAGCAGCTTAGATCGCGGCATACTCACTGAAGCTTTCTTT. As protein: CASSLDRGILTEAFF.

This rearrangement joins TRBV4-1 to TRBJ1-1; tentatively, D is TRBD1 (6 bases). The V end lost 3 bases, the J end lost 4 bases, and 12 bases lay between the germline ends. CDR1 is MGHRA and CDR2 is YSYEKL in the germline V gene. This CDR3 is 14 amino acids long. Here the CDR3 reads CASSHPGGPTEAFF. CDR3 nucleotide sequence: TGCGCCAGCAGCCATCCCGGGGGGCCCACTGAAGCTTTCTTT.

This rearrangement joins TRBV7-8 to TRBJ1-1, with D unresolved. The germline CDR1 and CDR2 sequences are SGHVS and FQNEAQ. Trimming shortened V by 6 bases and J by 0 bases, and 2 bases separated the two germline ends. The CDR3 totals 11 residues. The CDR3 DNA reads as TGTGCCAGCAGGATGAACACTGAAGCTTTCTTT. Translated: CASRMNTEAFF.

The rearrangement joins TRBV6-5 to TRBJ1-3, with 8 bases aligning to TRBD1. Germline CDR1 reads MNHEY; CDR2 reads SVGAGI. V lost 6 bases to trimming and J lost 3 bases; unmatched junction nucleotides: 7. The CDR3 is made up of 15 amino acids. DNA for the CDR3: TGTGCCAGCAGACAGGACAGGGTCGGTGGAAACACCATATATTTT. Its translation: CASRQDRVGGNTIYF.

V and J are TRBV9 and TRBJ1-1; TRBD1 matches 7 bases. Germline V gene lookup returns CDR1 SGDLS and CDR2 YYNGEE. The length of the CDR3 is 13 residues. V lost 3 bases to trimming and J lost 7 bases; unmatched junction nucleotides: 6. CDR3 in DNA: TGTGCCAGCAGCGGCAGACAGGGCGATGAAGCTTTCTTT. Translated, it gives CASSGRQGDEAFF.

The V gene is TRBV28, the J gene TRBJ2-7, with unresolved D. The CDR3 runs 13 residues. The V gene's germline CDR1 is MDHEN and CDR2 SYDVKM. Trimming stripped 2 bases from V and 3 bases from J, with 8 bases between. The CDR3: CASSLRLVYEQYF. The CDR3 DNA follows: TGTGCCAGCAGTTTACGGCTTGTCTACGAGCAGTACTTC.

In DNA, the CDR3 is TGTGCCAGTAGTATGATCGCACCCTATGGCTACACCTTC. Translation gives CASSMIAPYGYTF. V is TRBV19 and J is TRBJ1-2, with D hard to call. The CDR3 contains 13 residues. CDR1 is LNHDA, CDR2 SQIVND, per germline (reference sequence). V was cut by 3 bases and J by 4 bases, with 9 bases left in between.

The J gene is TRBJ1-2, the V gene TRBV19, with unresolved D. V was clipped by 11 bases and J by 8 bases, with 15 bases between them. CDR3 length: 11 amino acids. Germline V gives CDR1 LNHDA, CDR2 SQIVND (reference sequence). The CDR3 sequence: CAALHSGGYTF. The CDR3 nucleotides read TGTGCCGCATTGCATTCGGGAGGCTACACCTTC.

J is TRBJ1-2 and V is TRBV3-1 (or the pseudogene TRBV3-2), with 10 bases fitting TRBD1. CDR1 and CDR2 (germline): LGHDT, YNNKEL (reference sequence). V lost 0 bases, J lost 1 base, and 11 bases stayed unmatched. The CDR3 totals 19 residues. CDR3 sequence reads: CASSQDLEPDRGLNYGYTF. The DNA for the CDR3 is TGTGCCAGCAGCCAAGATCTCGAGCCAGACAGGGGGCTTAACTATGGCTACACCTTC.

CDR3 nucleotide sequence: TGTGCCAGTAGTATGGGAACATTTAGCAATCAGCCCCAGCATTTT. This translates into CASSMGTFSNQPQHF. The chain has TRBV19 and TRBJ1-5; D ambiguous. CDR1 is LNHDA, CDR2 SQIVND, per germline (reference sequence). V lost 3 bases and J lost 0, with 9 bases in between. This CDR3 is 15 amino acids long.

The rearrangement joins TRBV29-1 to TRBJ1-1; the D gene is possibly TRBD1 (5 bases). The CDR3 consists of 14 residues. With 6 bases removed from V and 5 bases from J, the gap between germline ends came to 19 bases. CDR1 and CDR2 (germline): SQVTM, ANQGSEA. As DNA, the CDR3 is TGCAGCGTCCCCAAGGGAGGGGAACGGACTGAAGCTTTCTTT. Its translation is CSVPKGGERTEAFF. Full variable domain (rest looked up from reference TRBV29-1 and TRBJ1-1): SAVISQKPSRDICQRGTSLTIQCQVDSQVTMMFWYRQQPGQSLTLIATANQGSEATYESGFVIDKFPISRPNLTFSTLTVSNMSPEDSSIYLCSVPKGGERTEAFFGQGTRLTVV.

This chain links TRBV9 with TRBJ1-2; D remains ambiguous. The germline CDR1 and CDR2 sequences are SGDLS and YYNGEE. V was trimmed by 1 base and J by 8 bases, leaving 18 bases between them. The CDR3 runs 15 residues. The CDR3 region is CASSVSFGSMEGYTF. The CDR3 coding sequence is TGTGCCAGCAGCGTAAGTTTCGGCTCTATGGAAGGCTACACCTTC.

V gene TRBV27 combines with J gene TRBJ1-1; TRBD1 matches 8 bases. J was trimmed by 11 bases and V by 5 bases; bases with no gene match: 7. The CDR3 has 12 residues. CDR1 and CDR2 from the germline V gene are MNHEY and SMNVEV (reference sequence). CDR3 region: CASSPLTGGAFF. The DNA for the CDR3 is TGTGCCAGCAGTCCACTCACAGGGGGGGCTTTCTTT.

J is TRBJ1-1 and V is TRBV19, with 11 nucleotides matching TRBD1. The ends lost 5 bases at V and 4 bases at J; junction bases unmatched: 3. Germline V gene lookup returns CDR1 LNHDA and CDR2 SQIVND (reference sequence). The CDR3 is 14 residues long. CDR3: CASSGQGATTEAFF. In DNA, the CDR3 is TGTGCCAGTAGTGGACAGGGGGCGACCACTGAAGCTTTCTTT.

V gene TRBV12-5 combines with J gene TRBJ1-1; D possibly corresponds to TRBD1 (6 bases). Germline V gives CDR1 LGHNT, CDR2 FRNRAP. This CDR3 has 15 amino acids. The germline V and J ends were trimmed by 2 bases and 4 bases, with 14 bases remaining between them. CDR3 region: CASGLTTGSLTEAFF. The CDR3 nucleotides are TGTGCTAGTGGTTTGACCACAGGGTCACTCACTGAAGCTTTCTTT.

This clone was recorded a few times. The V gene is TRBV7-2, the J gene TRBJ2-2; 9 bases line up with TRBD1. Trimming at V came to 5 bases and at J to 6 bases, leaving 13 bases not matched to a gene. Germline values: CDR1 SGHTA, CDR2 FQGNSA. CDR3 length equals 17 residues. The CDR3 nucleotides are TGTGCCAGCAGCGCTTACCGGGACAGGGTGTACCCCGGGGAGCTGTTTTTT. Its translation is CASSAYRDRVYPGELFF.

The J gene is TRBJ1-2, the V gene TRBV2; possibly TRBD1 for D (6 bases). The CDR3 has 15 residues. The germline V and J ends were trimmed by 5 bases and 7 bases, with 20 bases remaining between them. Germline CDR1 SNHLY, CDR2 FYNNEI. The CDR3 protein is CASSRTVPTGLGYTF. For the CDR3, the DNA is TGTGCCAGCAGTCGGACAGTCCCCACGGGCCTTGGCTACACCTTC.

The chain joins TRBV21-1 to TRBJ1-6; the table's D call of TRBD1 was not tested on the DNA. TRBV21-1 is shown as a pseudogene. The CDR3 contains 16 residues. CDR3 nucleotide sequence: TGTGCCAGCAGCAAAGGTGGGGCGACAGTAGGTTCACCCCTCCACTTT. This translates into CASSKGGATVGSPLHF.

The chain joins TRBV19 to TRBJ1-2; 7 bases fit TRBD1. There are 13 residues in the CDR3. J lost 4 bases, V lost 5 bases, and 4 bases had no gene match. Germline V CDR1 and CDR2: LNHDA, SQIVND (reference sequence). CDR3 loop: CASSRTGPYGYTF. In DNA, the CDR3 is TGTGCCAGTAGTCGGACAGGACCCTATGGCTACACCTTC.